Listed below are T cell receptor beta chains from one sample, sequenced in a study of T cells after posttransplantation cyclophosphamide. Sequenced by immunoSEQ multiplex PCR; TCRdb stores in-frame clones only, minus some. This sample has about 4,300 clones, with about 76% found just once. Sample: PBMCs, taken about 27 days after a stem cell transplant with posttransplant cyclophosphamide. The receptors shown here come from a male patient between 45 and 60 years old who received an allogeneic stem cell transplant from an unrelated donor, was CMV-positive, and had acute GVHD only. Some T cells may originate from the graft donor. Each CDR3 is given with its conserved first and last residue. Size is omitted from some rows. Given values are once, few, many or a class for expanded clones.

j_call clone_size v_call cdr3_aa
NA NA TRBV7-9 CASSPGQGGAYEQYF
TRBJ2-4 NA TRBV19 CASSIRLQAKNIQYF
TRBJ1-1 NA TRBV2 CASRGQGSSQGTEAFF
TRBJ2-2 once TRBV9 CASSVGTTTGELFF
TRBJ2-3 NA TRBV29-1 CSVVTSELIDTQYF
TRBJ2-3 NA TRBV5-4 CASSPRTSGRATDTQYF
TRBJ2-3 few TRBV19 CASSSSGGSADTQYF
TRBJ2-7 NA TRBV11-2 CASSSTGREGSYEQYF
TRBJ1-6 NA TRBV4-1 CASSLTGGRGPLHF
TRBJ2-7 NA TRBV28 CAHGASGYEQYF
TRBJ2-7 NA TRBV30 CAWSPQDGYEQYF
TRBJ1-6 NA TRBV6-6 CASSRGDSPLHF
TRBJ2-2 once TRBV7-6 CASSPVAGGELFF
TRBJ1-1 NA TRBV6-5 CASSYSGPGRGTEAFF
TRBJ2-1 NA TRBV5-1 CASSLGDYHNTREQFF
TRBJ2-1 NA TRBV13 CASSLAGRGYNEQFF
TRBJ2-7 NA TRBV4-1 CASSPQRGQAYEQYF
TRBJ1-1 NA TRBV7-3 CASSLQGGDTEAFF
TRBJ2-7 NA TRBV7-6 CASSLGTGAKDEQYF
TRBJ2-7 NA TRBV5-4 CASSLPNRGAYEQYF
TRBJ2-3 few TRBV5-1 CASSPRKTGASTDTQYF
TRBJ2-7 NA TRBV7-9 CASSLVSGQGSSYEQYF
TRBJ1-1 NA TRBV10-3 CAISLGGSTEAFF
TRBJ2-5 NA TRBV7-9 CASSTNPTGAETQYF
TRBJ1-3 NA TRBV5-1 CASSLAGTDGNTIYF
TRBJ2-1 few TRBV7-8 CASSHPKLAGGFSYNEQFF
TRBJ1-2 NA TRBV21-1 CASSKSLQPWEFNYGYTF
TRBJ1-2 NA TRBV6-1 CASSEVEEAFNYGYTF
TRBJ2-1 NA TRBV15 CATSTGLAGAYNEQFF
TRBJ2-2 few TRBV15 CATSRERTGLTTPNSNTGELFF
TRBJ1-5 NA TRBV5-8 CASSLQGYSNQPQHF
TRBJ2-7 once TRBV19 CASSTEDRHEQYF
TRBJ1-6 NA TRBV7-8 CASRETEYRHSPLHF
TRBJ2-7 NA TRBV5-4 CASSERIAGGLHEQYF
TRBJ2-5 once TRBV5-1 CASRRDTETQYF
TRBJ2-4 once TRBV7-2 CASSSWTGRGIQYF
TRBJ1-1 few TRBV18 CASSPNRYYTGGGGTEAFF
TRBJ2-2 once TRBV10-2 CASRLTGVSTGELFF
TRBJ1-1 NA TRBV11-2 CASSLGQGVAEAFF
TRBJ2-5 NA TRBV27 CASRQGVETQYF
TRBJ2-1 NA TRBV19 CASKETSGFHEQFF
TRBJ2-7 once TRBV28 CASSLTGQGHYEQYF
TRBJ2-1 NA TRBV7-6 CASSVSGARQYNEQFF
TRBJ2-1 NA TRBV9 CASSEASGGGSEQFF
TRBJ2-7 NA TRBV9 CASSLRGQGSYEQYF
TRBJ2-7 once TRBV28 CASNRDRSRGQYF
TRBJ1-1 NA TRBV5-4 CASSLQGADLAFF
TRBJ1-1 few TRBV14 CASSLGGATEAFF
TRBJ2-1 NA TRBV4-1 CASSPLPSGGGYNEQFF
TRBJ1-6 NA TRBV10-2 CASRGTGGAGSPLHF
TRBJ2-7 large TRBV5-6 CASLGGFPYEQYF